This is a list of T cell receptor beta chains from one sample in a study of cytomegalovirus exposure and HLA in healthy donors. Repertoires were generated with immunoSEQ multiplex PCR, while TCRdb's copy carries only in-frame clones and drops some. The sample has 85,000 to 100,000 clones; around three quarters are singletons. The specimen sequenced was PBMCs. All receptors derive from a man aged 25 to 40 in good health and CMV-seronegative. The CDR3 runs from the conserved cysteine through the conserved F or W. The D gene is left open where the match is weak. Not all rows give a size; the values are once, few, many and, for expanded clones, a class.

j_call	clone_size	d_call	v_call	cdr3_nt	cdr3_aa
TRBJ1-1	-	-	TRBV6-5	TGTGCCAGCAGTTACGACGGCCGGGGGACTGAAGCTTTCTTT	CASSYDGRGTEAFF
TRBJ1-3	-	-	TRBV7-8	TGTGCCAGCAGCTTAGACGAAAGGGGTTCCATATATTTT	CASSLDERGSIYF
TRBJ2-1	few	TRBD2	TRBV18	TGTGCCAGCTCACCACCGATGGGAGGGCGAGGAAATGAGCAGTTCTTC	CASSPPMGGRGNEQFF
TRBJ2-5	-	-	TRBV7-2	TGTGCCAGCAGCTTAGACGGACTCAACCAAGAGACCCAGTACTTC	CASSLDGLNQETQYF
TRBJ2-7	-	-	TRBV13	TGTGCCAGCAGATCCAGACTAGTGACGTACGAGCAGTACTTC	CASRSRLVTYEQYF
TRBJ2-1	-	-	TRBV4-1	TGCGCCAGCAGCCAAGACCAGGGGTATCAAAATGAGCAGTTCTTC	CASSQDQGYQNEQFF
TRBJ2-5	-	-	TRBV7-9	TGTTCCAGCAGCTTTGGAGGTGGGGAGACCCAGTACTTC	CSSSFGGGETQYF
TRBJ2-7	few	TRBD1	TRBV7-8	TGTGCCAGCAGCATTAGGTGGGACAGCTACGAGCAGTACTTC	CASSIRWDSYEQYF
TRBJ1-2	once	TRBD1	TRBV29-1	TGCAGCGTCTTACAGGGGACTGGCTACACCTTC	CSVLQGTGYTF
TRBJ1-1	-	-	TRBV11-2	TGTGCCAGCAGCTTAGATCGAAGGGGTTGGTACACTGAAGCTTTCTTT	CASSLDRRGWYTEAFF
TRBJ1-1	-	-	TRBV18	TGTGCCAGCTCACCACGGCAGAACACTGAAGCTTTCTTT	CASSPRQNTEAFF
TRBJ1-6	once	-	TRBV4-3	TGCGCCAGCAGGTTAGGGGATAATAATTCACCCCTCCACTTT	CASRLGDNNSPLHF
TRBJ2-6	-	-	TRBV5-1	TGCGCCAGCAGCTTGGCCAGAGGCTCCCTGGTTTCCTCTGGGGCCAACGTCCTGACTTTC	CASSLARGSLVSSGANVLTF
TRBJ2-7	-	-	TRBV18	TGTGCCAGCTCACCTCGGCAGGTCGTACCCCCTTCCTACGAGCAGTACTTC	CASSPRQVVPPSYEQYF
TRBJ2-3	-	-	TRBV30	TGTGCCTGCATGGAGTCGTATTTT	CACMESYF
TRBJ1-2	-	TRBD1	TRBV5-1	TGCGCCAGCAGCTACGGGACAGGGATGGGCTACACCTTC	CASSYGTGMGYTF
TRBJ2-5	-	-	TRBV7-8	TGTGCCAGCAGCTTAGGTCGCCGGACGGGACAAGAGACCCAGTACTTC	CASSLGRRTGQETQYF
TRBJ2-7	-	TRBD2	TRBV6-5	TGTGCCAGCAGTTACCAGCGGGGGAGCTACGAGCAGTACTTC	CASSYQRGSYEQYF
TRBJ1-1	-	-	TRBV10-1	TGCGCCAGCAGTGAGACAGGTAGAGCTGAAGCTTTCTTT	CASSETGRAEAFF
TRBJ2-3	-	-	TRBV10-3	TGTGCCATCAGTGAATCTAGCGATACGCAGTATTTT	CAISESSDTQYF
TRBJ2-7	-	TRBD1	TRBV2	TGTGCCAGCCGGGACAGGGAGGACCAGTACTTC	CASRDREDQYF
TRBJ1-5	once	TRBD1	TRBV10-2	TGCGCCAGCAGTGAGGCAGGGGGGAACAATCAGCCCCAGCATTTT	CASSEAGGNNQPQHF
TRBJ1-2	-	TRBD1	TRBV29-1	TGCAGCGTTGGGGCAGGGGGTGGCTACACCTTC	CSVGAGGGYTF
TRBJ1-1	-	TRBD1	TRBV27	TGTGCCAGCAGTTTAGCGGGACAGGGTAACACTGAAGCTTTCTTT	CASSLAGQGNTEAFF
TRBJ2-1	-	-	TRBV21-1	TGTGCCAGCAGCCGGGCTAGCGGGAGCAATGAGCAGTTCTTC	CASSRASGSNEQFF
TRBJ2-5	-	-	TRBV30	TGTGCCTGGACCACGGGACAAGAGACCCAGTACTTC	CAWTTGQETQYF
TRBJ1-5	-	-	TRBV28	TGTGCCAGCAGTCCACGGGGAAGGGCTGGCAATCAGCCCCAGCATTTT	CASSPRGRAGNQPQHF
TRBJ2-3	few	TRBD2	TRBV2	TGTGCCAGCAAACGACTAGCGGGGGCCAGGGGAGATACGCAGTATTTT	CASKRLAGARGDTQYF
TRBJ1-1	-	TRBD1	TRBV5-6	TGTGCCAGCAGCTTAGTCGACAGGGGGGTAGCTTTCTTT	CASSLVDRGVAFF
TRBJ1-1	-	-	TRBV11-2	TGTGCCAGCAGCTTCGTATGGGGAATACCAAGGGGGAAGAAAGCTTTCTTT	CASSFVWGIPRGKKAFF
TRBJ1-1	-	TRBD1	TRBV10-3	TGTGCCATCAGCTCGGCAGGGGGAAACACTGAAGCTTTCTTT	CAISSAGGNTEAFF
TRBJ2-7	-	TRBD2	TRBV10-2	TGCGCCAGCAGTGAGTCGAGAGGAGCGGGGGCCTACGAGCAGTACTTC	CASSESRGAGAYEQYF
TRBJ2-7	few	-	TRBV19	TGTGCCAGTAGTAGAAGTCTATCGGGCTACGAGCAGTACTTC	CASSRSLSGYEQYF
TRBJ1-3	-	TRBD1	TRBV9	TGTGCCAGCAGCGAGGGACAGGGATTACGTGGAAACACCATATATTTT	CASSEGQGLRGNTIYF
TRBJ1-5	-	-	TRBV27	TGTGCCAGCAGTTTAGGACCCGGGGGAGGGTTTCAGCCCCAGCATTTT	CASSLGPGGGFQPQHF
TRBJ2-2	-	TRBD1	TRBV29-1	TGCAGCGGTAGGACAGGGGGCGAAAACACCGGGGAGCTGTTTTTT	CSGRTGGENTGELFF
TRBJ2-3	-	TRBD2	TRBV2	TGTGCCAGCAGAAAGCGGGAGGCCAGGGATACGCAGTATTTT	CASRKREARDTQYF
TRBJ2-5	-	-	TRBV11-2	TGTGCCAGCAGCTTCGGAGAGACCCAGTACTTC	CASSFGETQYF
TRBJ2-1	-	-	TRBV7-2	TGTGCCAGCAGCTTAAGACTACCCAATGAGCAGTTCTTC	CASSLRLPNEQFF
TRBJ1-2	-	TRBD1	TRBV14	TGTGCCAGCAGCCAGAGACAGGGGATTGGGAGCTATGGCTACACCTTC	CASSQRQGIGSYGYTF
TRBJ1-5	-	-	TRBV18	TGTGCCAGCTCACCGGTCCAGATTAGCAATCAGCCCCAGCATTTT	CASSPVQISNQPQHF
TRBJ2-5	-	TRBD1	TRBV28	TGTGCCAGCAGTGACAGGACAGGGCGGGTGGAGACCCAGTACTTC	CASSDRTGRVETQYF
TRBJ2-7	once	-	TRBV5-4	TGTGCCAGCAGCTTGGCCCCAGGCAACTCCTACGATGGGCAGTACTTC	CASSLAPGNSYDGQYF
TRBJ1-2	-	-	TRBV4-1	TGCGCCAGCAGACCGACAGCGAACTATGGCTACACCTTC	CASRPTANYGYTF
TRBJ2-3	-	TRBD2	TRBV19	TGTGCCAGTAGTGTACTAGCGGGGGGGCGATCGACAGATACGCAGTATTTT	CASSVLAGGRSTDTQYF
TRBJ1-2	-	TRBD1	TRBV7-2	TGTGCCAGCAGCCCCCGGACAGGGCTTAACTATGGCTACACCTTC	CASSPRTGLNYGYTF
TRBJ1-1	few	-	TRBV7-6	TGTGCCAGCAGCTTATTTAGCAGCTCGAACACTGAAGCTTTCTTT	CASSLFSSSNTEAFF
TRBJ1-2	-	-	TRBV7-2	TGTGCCAGCAGCCCGGAGTGGGTCCGGGGTGGCTACACCTTC	CASSPEWVRGGYTF
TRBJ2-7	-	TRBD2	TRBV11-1	TGTGCCAGCAGCTCGCCCGGGACTAGCGGGTCTCACTACGAGCAGTACTTC	CASSSPGTSGSHYEQYF
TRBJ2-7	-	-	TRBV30	TGTGCCTCCACCCTGCGGGTCCCCCACGAGCAGTACTTC	CASTLRVPHEQYF
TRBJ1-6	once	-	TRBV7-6	TGTGCCAGCAGCGCACAGGGTATAATTTCACCCCTCCACTTT	CASSAQGIISPLHF
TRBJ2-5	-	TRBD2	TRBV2	TGTGCCAGCAGTGAGGGCTTCGGGGGAGGGGCGGAGACCCAGTACTTC	CASSEGFGGGAETQYF